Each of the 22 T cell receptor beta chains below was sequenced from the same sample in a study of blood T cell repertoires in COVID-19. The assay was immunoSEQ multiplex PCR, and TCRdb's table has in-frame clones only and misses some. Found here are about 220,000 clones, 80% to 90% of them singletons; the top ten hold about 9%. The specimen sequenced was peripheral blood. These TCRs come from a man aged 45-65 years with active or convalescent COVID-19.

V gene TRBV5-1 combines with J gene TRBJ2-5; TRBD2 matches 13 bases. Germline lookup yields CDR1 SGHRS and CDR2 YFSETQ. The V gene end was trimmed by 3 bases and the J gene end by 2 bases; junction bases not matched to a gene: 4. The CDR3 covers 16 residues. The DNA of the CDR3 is TGCGCCAGCAGCTACGGACTAGCGGGGGCACAAGAGACCCAGTACTTC. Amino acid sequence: CASSYGLAGAQETQYF.

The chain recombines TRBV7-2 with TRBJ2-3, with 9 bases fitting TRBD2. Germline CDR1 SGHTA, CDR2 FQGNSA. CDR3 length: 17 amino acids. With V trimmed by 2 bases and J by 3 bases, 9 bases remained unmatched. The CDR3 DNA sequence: TGTGCCAGCAGCTTAATTACGGCTAGCGGGGTAACAGATACGCAGTATTTT. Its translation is CASSLITASGVTDTQYF.

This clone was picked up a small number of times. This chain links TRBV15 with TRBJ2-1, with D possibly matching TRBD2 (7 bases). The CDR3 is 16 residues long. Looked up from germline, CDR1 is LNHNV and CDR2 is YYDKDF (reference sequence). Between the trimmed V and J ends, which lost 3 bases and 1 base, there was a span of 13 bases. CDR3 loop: CATSSGGRRSYNEQFF. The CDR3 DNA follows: TGTGCCACCAGCAGCGGGGGGCGTAGGTCCTACAATGAGCAGTTCTTC.

The CDR3 region is CASSSGDREGGPNYGYTF. The CDR3 DNA reads TGTGCCAGCAGCTCAGGCGACAGGGAAGGGGGACCTAACTATGGCTACACCTTC. This sequence joins TRBV7-9 and TRBJ1-2; 7 bases line up with TRBD1. The CDR3 consists of 18 residues. After removal of 4 bases from V and 0 bases from J, the junction contained 14 bases not matched to a gene. Per germline, CDR1 SEHNR and CDR2 FQNEAQ (reference sequence). The variable domain in full, completed from reference TRBV7-9 and TRBJ1-2, reads DTGVSQNPRHKITKRGQNVTFRCDPISEHNRLYWYRQTLGQGPEFLTYFQNEAQLEKSRLLSDRFSAERPKGSFSTLEIQRTEQGDSAMYLCASSSGDREGGPNYGYTFGSGTRLTVV.

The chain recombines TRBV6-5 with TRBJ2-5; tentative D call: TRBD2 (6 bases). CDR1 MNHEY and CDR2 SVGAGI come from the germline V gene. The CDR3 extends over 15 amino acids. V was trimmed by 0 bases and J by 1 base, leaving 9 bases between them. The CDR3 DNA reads TGTGCCAGCAGTTACTCGATTAGCGGCCAAGAGACCCAGTACTTC. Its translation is CASSYSISGQETQYF.

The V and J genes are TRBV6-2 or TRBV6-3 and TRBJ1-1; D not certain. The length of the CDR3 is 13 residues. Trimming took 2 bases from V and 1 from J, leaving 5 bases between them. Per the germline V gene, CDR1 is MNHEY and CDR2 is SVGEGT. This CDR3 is CASSYRRNTEAFF. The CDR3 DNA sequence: TGTGCCAGCAGTTACCGCAGGAACACTGAAGCTTTCTTT.

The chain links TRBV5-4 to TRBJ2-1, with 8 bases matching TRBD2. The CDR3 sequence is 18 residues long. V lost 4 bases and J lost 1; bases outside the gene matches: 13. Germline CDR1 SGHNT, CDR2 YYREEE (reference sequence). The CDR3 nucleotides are TGTGCCAGCAGCCATAAAGAGTGGGGACTAGGTTCCTACAATGAGCAGTTCTTC. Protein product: CASSHKEWGLGSYNEQFF.

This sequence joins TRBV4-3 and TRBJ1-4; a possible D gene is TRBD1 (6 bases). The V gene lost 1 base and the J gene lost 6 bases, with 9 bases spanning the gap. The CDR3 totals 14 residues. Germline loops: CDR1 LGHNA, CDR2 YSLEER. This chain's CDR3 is CASSQVQGYEKLFF. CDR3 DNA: TGCGCCAGCAGCCAAGTACAGGGTTATGAAAAACTGTTTTTT.

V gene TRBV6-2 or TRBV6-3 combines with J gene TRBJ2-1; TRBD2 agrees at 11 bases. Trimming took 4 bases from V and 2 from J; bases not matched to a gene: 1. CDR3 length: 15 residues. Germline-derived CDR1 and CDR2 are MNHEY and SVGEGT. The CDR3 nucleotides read TGTGCCAGCAGTTTAGCGGGAGGGGCCTACAATGAGCAGTTCTTC. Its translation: CASSLAGGAYNEQFF.

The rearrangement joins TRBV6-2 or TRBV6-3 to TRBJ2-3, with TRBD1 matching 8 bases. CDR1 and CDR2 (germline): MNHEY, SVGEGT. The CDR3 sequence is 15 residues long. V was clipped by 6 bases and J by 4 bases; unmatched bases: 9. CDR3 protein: CASSPGQDGSDTQYF. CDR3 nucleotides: TGTGCCAGCAGCCCGGGACAGGACGGGTCAGATACGCAGTATTTT.

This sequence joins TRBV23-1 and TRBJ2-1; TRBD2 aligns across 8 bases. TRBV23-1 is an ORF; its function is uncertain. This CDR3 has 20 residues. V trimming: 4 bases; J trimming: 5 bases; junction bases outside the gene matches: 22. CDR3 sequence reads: CASSRFQGWLDGRVHNEQFF. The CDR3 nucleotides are TGCGCCAGCAGTCGATTTCAAGGGTGGTTGGACGGGAGGGTCCACAATGAGCAGTTCTTC.

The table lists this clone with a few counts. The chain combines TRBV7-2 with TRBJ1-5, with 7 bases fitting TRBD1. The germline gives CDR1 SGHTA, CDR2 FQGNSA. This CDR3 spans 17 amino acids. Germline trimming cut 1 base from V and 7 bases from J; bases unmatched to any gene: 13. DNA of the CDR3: TGTGCCAGCAGCTTAGTCTGGGCGCGGCAGGGGGTCCAGCCCCAGCATTTT. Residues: CASSLVWARQGVQPQHF.

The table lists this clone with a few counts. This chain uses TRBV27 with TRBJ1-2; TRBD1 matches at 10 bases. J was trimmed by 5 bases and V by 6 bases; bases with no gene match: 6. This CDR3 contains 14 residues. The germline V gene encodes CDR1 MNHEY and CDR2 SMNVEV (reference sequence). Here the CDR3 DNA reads TGTGCCAGCAGCCCGGGACAGGGGTTTTATGGCTACACCTTC. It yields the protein CASSPGQGFYGYTF.

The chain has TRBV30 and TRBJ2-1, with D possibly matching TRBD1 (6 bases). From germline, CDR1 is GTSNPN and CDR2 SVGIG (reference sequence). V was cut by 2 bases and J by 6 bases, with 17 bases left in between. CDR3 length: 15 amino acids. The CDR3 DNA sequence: TGTGCCTGGAGTAAAATAGGGGGAGACGTCAATGAGCAGTTCTTC. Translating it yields CAWSKIGGDVNEQFF.

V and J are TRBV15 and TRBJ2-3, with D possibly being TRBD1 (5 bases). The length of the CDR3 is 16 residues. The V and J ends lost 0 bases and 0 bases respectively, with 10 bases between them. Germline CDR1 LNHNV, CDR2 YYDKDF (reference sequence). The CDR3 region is CATSRDEAGSTDTQYF. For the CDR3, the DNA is TGTGCCACCAGCAGAGATGAGGCAGGGAGCACAGATACGCAGTATTTT.

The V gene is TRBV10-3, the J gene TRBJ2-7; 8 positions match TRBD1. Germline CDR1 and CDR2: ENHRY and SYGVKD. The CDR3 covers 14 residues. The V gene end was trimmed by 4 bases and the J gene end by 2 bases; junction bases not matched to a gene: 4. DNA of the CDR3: TGTGCCATCAGTGGTTCGGGACAGGCCTACGAGCAGTACTTC. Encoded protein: CAISGSGQAYEQYF.

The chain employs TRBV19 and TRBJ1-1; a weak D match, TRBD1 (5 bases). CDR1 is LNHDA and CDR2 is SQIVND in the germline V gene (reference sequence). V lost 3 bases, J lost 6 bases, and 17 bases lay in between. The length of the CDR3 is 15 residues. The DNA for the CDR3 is TGTGCCAGTAGTATGGGGCCAAGGGGAAAGTCTGAAGCTTTCTTT. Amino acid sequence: CASSMGPRGKSEAFF.

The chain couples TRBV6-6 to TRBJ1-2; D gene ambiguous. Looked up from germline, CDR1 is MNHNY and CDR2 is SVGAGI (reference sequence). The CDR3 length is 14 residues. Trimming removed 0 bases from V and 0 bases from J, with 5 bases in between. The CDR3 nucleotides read TGTGCCAGCAGTTACTCGGTAGCTAACTATGGCTACACCTTC. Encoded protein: CASSYSVANYGYTF.

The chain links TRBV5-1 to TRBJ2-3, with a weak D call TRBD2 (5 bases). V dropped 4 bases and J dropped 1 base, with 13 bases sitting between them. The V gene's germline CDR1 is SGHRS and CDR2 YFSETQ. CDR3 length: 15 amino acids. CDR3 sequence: CASSPTWGGTDTQYF. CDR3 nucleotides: TGCGCCAGCAGCCCCACGTGGGGAGGCACAGATACGCAGTATTTT.

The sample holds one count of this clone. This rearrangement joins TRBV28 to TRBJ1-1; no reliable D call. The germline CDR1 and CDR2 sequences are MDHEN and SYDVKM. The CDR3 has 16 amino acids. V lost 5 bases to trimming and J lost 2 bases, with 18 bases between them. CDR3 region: CASSPIRSRLNTEAFF. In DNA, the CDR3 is TGTGCCAGCAGTCCCATAAGGTCCAGACTAAACACTGAAGCTTTCTTT.

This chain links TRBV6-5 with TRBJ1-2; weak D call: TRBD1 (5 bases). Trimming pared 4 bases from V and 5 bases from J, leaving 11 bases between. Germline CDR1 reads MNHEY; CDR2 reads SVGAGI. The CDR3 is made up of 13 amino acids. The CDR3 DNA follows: TGTGCCAGCAGTTTGGGACTGCTTTATGGCTACACCTTC. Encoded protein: CASSLGLLYGYTF.

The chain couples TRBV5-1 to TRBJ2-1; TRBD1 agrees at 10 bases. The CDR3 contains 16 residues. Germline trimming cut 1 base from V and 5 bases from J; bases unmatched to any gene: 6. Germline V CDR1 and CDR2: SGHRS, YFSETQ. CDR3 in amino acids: CASSLPTGGSDNEQFF. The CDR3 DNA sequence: TGCGCCAGCAGCTTGCCGACAGGGGGCAGTGACAATGAGCAGTTCTTC.